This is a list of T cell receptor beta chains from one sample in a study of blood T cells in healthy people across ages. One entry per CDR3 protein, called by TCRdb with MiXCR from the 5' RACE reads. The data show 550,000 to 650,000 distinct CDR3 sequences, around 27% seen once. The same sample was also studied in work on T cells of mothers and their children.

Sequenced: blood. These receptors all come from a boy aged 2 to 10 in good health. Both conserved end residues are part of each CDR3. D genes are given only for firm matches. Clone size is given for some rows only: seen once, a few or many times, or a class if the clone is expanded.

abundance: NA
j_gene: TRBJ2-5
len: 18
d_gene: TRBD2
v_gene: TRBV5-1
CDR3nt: TGCGCCAGCAGCCTTGAGACTAGCGGGAGAATTTCGGGGGAGACCCAGTACTTC
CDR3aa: CASSLETSGRISGETQYF

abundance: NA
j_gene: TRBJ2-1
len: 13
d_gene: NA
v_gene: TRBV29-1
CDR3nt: TGCAGCAGCTCTCGATTTGACAGCAATGAGCAGTTCTTC
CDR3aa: CSSSRFDSNEQFF

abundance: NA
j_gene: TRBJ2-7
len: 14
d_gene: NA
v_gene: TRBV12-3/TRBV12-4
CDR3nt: TGTGCCAGCAGTTCTGGGGCCTACTCCTACGAGCAGTACTTC
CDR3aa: CASSSGAYSYEQYF

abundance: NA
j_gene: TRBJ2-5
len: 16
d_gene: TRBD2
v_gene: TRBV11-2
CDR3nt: TGTGCCAGCAGCTTAAACATAGCGGGGGGGCGGGAGACCCAGTACTTC
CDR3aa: CASSLNIAGGRETQYF

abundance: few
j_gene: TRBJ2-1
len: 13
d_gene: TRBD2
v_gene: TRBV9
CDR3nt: TGTGCCAGCAGCGCGGGACTAGACAATGAGCAGTTCTTC
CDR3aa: CASSAGLDNEQFF

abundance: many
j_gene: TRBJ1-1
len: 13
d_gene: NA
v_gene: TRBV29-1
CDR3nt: TGCAGCGTTTGGACGGGGGTGAACACTGAAGCTTTCTTT
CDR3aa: CSVWTGVNTEAFF

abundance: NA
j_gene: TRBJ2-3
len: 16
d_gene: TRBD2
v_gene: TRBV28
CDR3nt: TGTGCCAGCAGTGCTCTAGCGGGAAAGGCAACAGATACGCAGTATTTT
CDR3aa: CASSALAGKATDTQYF

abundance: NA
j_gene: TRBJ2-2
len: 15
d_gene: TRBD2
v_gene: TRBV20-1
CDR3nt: TGCAGCGCTAGAGAGAGCGGGAGACGGACCGGGGAGCTGTTTTTT
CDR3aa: CSARESGRRTGELFF

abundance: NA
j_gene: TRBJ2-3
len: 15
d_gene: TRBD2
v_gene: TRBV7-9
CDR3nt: TGTGCCAGCAGCGCTAGCGGGGGGGACACAGATACGCAGTATTTT
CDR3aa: CASSASGGDTDTQYF

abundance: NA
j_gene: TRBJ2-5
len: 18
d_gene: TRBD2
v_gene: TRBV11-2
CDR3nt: TGTGCCAGCAGCTTAGATATGGGACTAGCGGGGTTCCAAGAGACCCAGTACTTC
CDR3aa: CASSLDMGLAGFQETQYF

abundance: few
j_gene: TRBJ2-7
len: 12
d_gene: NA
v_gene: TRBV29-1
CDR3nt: TGCAGCGTTGGAGGCAGGGGCTACGAGCAGTACTTC
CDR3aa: CSVGGRGYEQYF

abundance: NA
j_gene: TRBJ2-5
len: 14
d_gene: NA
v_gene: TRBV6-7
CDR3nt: TGTGCCAGCAGTTACTGGACGGAACAAGAGACCCAGTACTTC
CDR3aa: CASSYWTEQETQYF

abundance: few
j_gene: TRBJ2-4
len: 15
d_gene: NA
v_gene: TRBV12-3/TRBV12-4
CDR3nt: TGTGCCAGCAGTCCCACGCTAACCATAGGGGACATTCAGTACTTC
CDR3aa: CASSPTLTIGDIQYF

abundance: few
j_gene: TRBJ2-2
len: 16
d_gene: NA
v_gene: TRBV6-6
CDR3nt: TGTGCCAGCAGTTACTCCCTAGGTGGGGACACCGGGGAGCTGTTTTTT
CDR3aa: CASSYSLGGDTGELFF

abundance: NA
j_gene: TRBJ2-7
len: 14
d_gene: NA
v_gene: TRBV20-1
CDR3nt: TGCAGTGCTAGAGATACTGCGAGGTCCTACGAGCAGTACTTC
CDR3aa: CSARDTARSYEQYF

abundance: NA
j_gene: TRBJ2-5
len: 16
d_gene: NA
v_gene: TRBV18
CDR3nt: TGTGCCAGCTCCCCTCGGCCGGGGAAGAGAGGAGAGACCCAGTACTTC
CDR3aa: CASSPRPGKRGETQYF

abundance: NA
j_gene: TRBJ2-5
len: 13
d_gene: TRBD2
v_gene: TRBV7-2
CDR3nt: TGTGCCAGCACCTCGACTAGCGGGGAGACCCAGTACTTC
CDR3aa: CASTSTSGETQYF

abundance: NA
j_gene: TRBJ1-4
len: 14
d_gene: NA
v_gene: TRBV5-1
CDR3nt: TGCGCCAGCAGCAACGGGGAACCAAATGAAAAACTGTTTTTT
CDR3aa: CASSNGEPNEKLFF

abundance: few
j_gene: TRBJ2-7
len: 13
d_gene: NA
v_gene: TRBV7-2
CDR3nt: TGTGCCAGCAGCTACCCGAGCGGGTACGAGCAGTACTTC
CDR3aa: CASSYPSGYEQYF

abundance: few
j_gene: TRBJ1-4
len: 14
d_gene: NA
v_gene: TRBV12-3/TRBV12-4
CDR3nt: TGTGCCAGCAGTTTAAGTCTCGACGGCGAAAAACTGTTTTTT
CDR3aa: CASSLSLDGEKLFF

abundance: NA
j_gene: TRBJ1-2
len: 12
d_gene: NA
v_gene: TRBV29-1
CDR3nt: TGCAGCGTTGCTACTGGGGCTGGCGGCTACACCTTC
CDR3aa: CSVATGAGGYTF

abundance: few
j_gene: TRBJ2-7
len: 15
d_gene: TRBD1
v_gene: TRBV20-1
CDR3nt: TGCAGTGCTGCCGGGACAGGGGGAAGTACCTACGAGCAGTACTTC
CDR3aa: CSAAGTGGSTYEQYF

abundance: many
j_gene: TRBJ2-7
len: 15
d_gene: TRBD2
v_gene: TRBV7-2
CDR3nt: TGTGCCAGCAGCGTCACTAGCGGCCCCTTGGTCGAGCAGTACTTC
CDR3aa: CASSVTSGPLVEQYF

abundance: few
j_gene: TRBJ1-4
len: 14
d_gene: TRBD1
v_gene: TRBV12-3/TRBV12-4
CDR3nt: TGTGCCAGCAGTGCACAGGGGGCAGCTGAAAAACTGTTTTTT
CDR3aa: CASSAQGAAEKLFF

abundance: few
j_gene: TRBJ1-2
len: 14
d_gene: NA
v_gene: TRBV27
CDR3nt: TGTGCCAGCATGGGAAGCTTCGCGAGCGATGGCTACACCTTC
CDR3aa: CASMGSFASDGYTF

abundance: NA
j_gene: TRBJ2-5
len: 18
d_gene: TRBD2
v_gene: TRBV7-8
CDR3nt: TGTGCCAGCAGCTTACGACTAGCGGGGGGGCCGCCTTTGGAGACCCAGTACTTC
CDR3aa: CASSLRLAGGPPLETQYF

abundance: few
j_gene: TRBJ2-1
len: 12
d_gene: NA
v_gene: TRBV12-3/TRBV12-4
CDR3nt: TGTGCCAGCAGTTTTCCCGGGAAGGAGCAGTTCTTC
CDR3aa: CASSFPGKEQFF

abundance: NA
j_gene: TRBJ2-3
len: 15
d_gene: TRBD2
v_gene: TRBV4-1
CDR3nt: TGCGCCAGCAAGGGGGCGGGGGGGGGCACAGATACGCAGTATTTT
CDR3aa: CASKGAGGGTDTQYF

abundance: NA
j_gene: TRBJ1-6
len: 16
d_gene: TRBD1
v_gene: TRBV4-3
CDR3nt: TGCGCCAGCAGCCAAATCGGGACAGGGCCGAATTCACCCCTCCACTTT
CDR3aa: CASSQIGTGPNSPLHF

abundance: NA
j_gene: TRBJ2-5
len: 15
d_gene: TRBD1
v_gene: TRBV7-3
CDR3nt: TGTGCCAGCAGCTCCAGGGGGACAGGGAGAGAGACCCAGTACTTC
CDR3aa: CASSSRGTGRETQYF

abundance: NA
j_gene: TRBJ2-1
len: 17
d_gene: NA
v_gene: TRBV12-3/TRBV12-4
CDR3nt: TGTGCCAGCAGTTTGTGGGGGGGCAAGGGCTCCTACAATGAGCAGTTCTTC
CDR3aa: CASSLWGGKGSYNEQFF